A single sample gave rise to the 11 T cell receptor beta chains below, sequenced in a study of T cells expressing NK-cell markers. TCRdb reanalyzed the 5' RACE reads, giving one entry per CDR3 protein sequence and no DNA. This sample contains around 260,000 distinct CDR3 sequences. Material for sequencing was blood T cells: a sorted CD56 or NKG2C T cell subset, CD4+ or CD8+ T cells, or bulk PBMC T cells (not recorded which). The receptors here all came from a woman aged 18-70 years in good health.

CDR3 loop: CASRDPGGVGTDTQYF. The rearrangement uses TRBV6-1 and TRBJ2-3; absent DNA, TCRdb's TRBD2 call cannot be checked. CDR3 length: 16 amino acids. The V gene's germline CDR1 is MNHNS and CDR2 SASEGT.

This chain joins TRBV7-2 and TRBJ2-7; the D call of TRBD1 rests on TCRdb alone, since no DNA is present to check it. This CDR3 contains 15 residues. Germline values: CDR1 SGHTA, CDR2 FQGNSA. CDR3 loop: CASSLGPRQGKEQYF. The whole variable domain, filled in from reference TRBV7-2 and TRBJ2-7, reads GAGVSQSPSNKVTEKGKDVELRCDPISGHTALYWYRQSLGQGLEFLIYFQGNSAPDKSGLPSDRFSAERTGGSVSTLTIQRTQQEDSAVYLCASSLGPRQGKEQYFGPGTRLTVT.

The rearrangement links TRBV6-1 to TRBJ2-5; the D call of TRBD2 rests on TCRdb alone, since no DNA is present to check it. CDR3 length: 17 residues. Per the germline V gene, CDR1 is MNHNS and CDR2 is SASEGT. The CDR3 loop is CASSEGTSGSRRETQYF.

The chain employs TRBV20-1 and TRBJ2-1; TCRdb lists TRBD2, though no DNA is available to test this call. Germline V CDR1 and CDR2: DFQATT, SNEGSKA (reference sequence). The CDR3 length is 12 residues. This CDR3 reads CSASRRDDEQFF.

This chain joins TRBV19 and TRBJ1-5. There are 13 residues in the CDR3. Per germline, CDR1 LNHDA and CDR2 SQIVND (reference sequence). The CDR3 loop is CASSRVGNQPQHF. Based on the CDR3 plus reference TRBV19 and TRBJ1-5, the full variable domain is DGGITQSPKYLFRKEGQNVTLSCEQNLNHDAMYWYRQDPGQGLRLIYYSQIVNDFQKGDIAEGYSVSREKKESFPLTVTSAQKNPTAFYLCASSRVGNQPQHFGDGTRLSIL.

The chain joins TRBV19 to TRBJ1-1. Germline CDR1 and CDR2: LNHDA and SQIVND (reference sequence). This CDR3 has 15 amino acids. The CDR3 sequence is CAIRGVRGTNTEAFF.

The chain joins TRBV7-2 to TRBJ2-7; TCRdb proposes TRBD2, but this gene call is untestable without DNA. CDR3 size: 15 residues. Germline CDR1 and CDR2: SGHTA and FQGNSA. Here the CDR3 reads CASSKSGSRPNEQYF.

The CDR3: CASSPGFGNTIYF. V is TRBV7-3 and J is TRBJ1-3. This CDR3 has 13 residues. Germline lookup yields CDR1 SGHTA and CDR2 FQGTGA. Based on the CDR3 plus reference TRBV7-3 and TRBJ1-3, the full variable domain is GAGVSQTPSNKVTEKGKYVELRCDPISGHTALYWYRQSLGQGPEFLIYFQGTGAADDSGLPNDRFFAVRPEGSVSTLKIQRTERGDSAVYLCASSPGFGNTIYFGEGSWLTVV.

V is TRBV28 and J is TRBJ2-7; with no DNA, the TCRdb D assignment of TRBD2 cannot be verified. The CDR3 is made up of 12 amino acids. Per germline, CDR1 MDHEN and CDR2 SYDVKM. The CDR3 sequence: CASSYGGGEQYF.

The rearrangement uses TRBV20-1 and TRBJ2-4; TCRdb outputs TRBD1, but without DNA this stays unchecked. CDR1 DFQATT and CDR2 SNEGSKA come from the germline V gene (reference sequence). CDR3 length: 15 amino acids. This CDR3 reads CSAIPGGQGQNIQYF.

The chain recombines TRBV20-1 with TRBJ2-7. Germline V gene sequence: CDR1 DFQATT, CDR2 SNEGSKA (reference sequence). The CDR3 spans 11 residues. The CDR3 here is CSAFVAYEQYF.